Here is one T cell receptor (beta chain) with its context. As yet, its antigen is unknown. V shed 3 bases and J shed 2 bases, with 14 bases lying between them. Per germline, CDR1 LNHNV and CDR2 YYDKDF (reference sequence). This CDR3 has 15 amino acids. This entry is derived from a study of T cell repertoires in cytomegalovirus infection. The wider study: Carrying CMV and the relevant HLA type showed in public TCR beta signatures. Regarding the study as a whole: Cumulative frequency of public TCR beta families picked out carriers of CMV plus the relevant HLA.

One entry per CDR3 protein results from TCRdb running MiXCR on the reads. Among 100,000 to 150,000 distinct CDR3 sequences listed, approximately 9.2% were seen once. This clonotype was sampled from a human donor in good health (CMV status not recorded). Some clones in this sample may be carry-over from other donors' samples. This sequence joins TRBV15 and TRBJ2-7; D tentatively reads TRBD1 or TRBD2 (5 bases each). The specimen was PBMCs. Written as DNA, the CDR3 is TGTGCCACCAGCAGCCCCGGGCAGGGACCCTACGAGCAGTACTTC. This encodes CATSSPGQGPYEQYF.